This is a list of T cell receptor beta chains from one sample in a study of blood T cells in healthy people across ages. TCRdb re-derived calls from the 5' RACE reads in MiXCR, one entry per CDR3 protein. The repertoire includes 2 million or so distinct CDR3 sequences, about 50% of them detected once, and over 2% sits in the top ten. Sequencing used blood. The receptors derive from a woman between 35 and 50 years old in good health. The CDR3 runs from the conserved cysteine through the conserved F or W. The order of the fields is D gene, CDR3 length, clone size, V gene, J gene, CDR3 DNA, CDR3 protein. A D gene is named only where the DNA matches it firmly. The size of a clone is reported for some rows only, either as once, few or many, or as a class for expanded clones.

D gene: NA
CDR3 length: 15
clone size: few
V gene: TRBV5-1
J gene: TRBJ2-5
CDR3 DNA: TGCGCCAGCAGCTTGACCCCCAATGTACAAGAGACCCAGTACTTC
CDR3 protein: CASSLTPNVQETQYF

D gene: NA
CDR3 length: 18
clone size: NA
V gene: TRBV20-1
J gene: TRBJ1-6
CDR3 DNA: TGCAGTGCTAGAGACATACGGGAGGACAGCTTCTATAATTCACCCCTCCACTTT
CDR3 protein: CSARDIREDSFYNSPLHF

D gene: TRBD1
CDR3 length: 15
clone size: NA
V gene: TRBV7-9
J gene: TRBJ1-5
CDR3 DNA: TGTGCCAGCAGCTTGGGGACAGGGGGGTTGGAGCCCCAGCATTTT
CDR3 protein: CASSLGTGGLEPQHF

D gene: TRBD1
CDR3 length: 15
clone size: NA
V gene: TRBV4-2
J gene: TRBJ2-1
CDR3 DNA: TGTGCCAGCAGCCCGACAGGGGAGTCCTACAATGAGCAGTTCTTC
CDR3 protein: CASSPTGESYNEQFF

D gene: NA
CDR3 length: 16
clone size: NA
V gene: TRBV12-3/TRBV12-4
J gene: TRBJ1-5
CDR3 DNA: TGTGCCAGCAGTTTAAACCTAGGGATCGGCAATCAGCCCCAGCATTTT
CDR3 protein: CASSLNLGIGNQPQHF

D gene: TRBD1
CDR3 length: 16
clone size: NA
V gene: TRBV27
J gene: TRBJ2-7
CDR3 DNA: TGTGCCAGCAGTTCCCCCCGGGACAGGGGGAACTACGAGCAGTACTTC
CDR3 protein: CASSSPRDRGNYEQYF

D gene: NA
CDR3 length: 14
clone size: NA
V gene: TRBV7-2
J gene: TRBJ1-5
CDR3 DNA: TGTGCCAGCAGCCCCCCCGGGGCGGAACAGCCCCAGCATTTT
CDR3 protein: CASSPPGAEQPQHF

D gene: NA
CDR3 length: 13
clone size: NA
V gene: TRBV28
J gene: TRBJ2-3
CDR3 DNA: TGTGCCAGCAGCCGAAGCGGGCGAGATACGCAGTATTTT
CDR3 protein: CASSRSGRDTQYF

D gene: NA
CDR3 length: 16
clone size: few
V gene: TRBV29-1
J gene: TRBJ2-7
CDR3 DNA: TGCAGCGTTGAAGATGCCAGGTCGGGGGACCTCTACGAGCAGTACTTC
CDR3 protein: CSVEDARSGDLYEQYF

D gene: NA
CDR3 length: 18
clone size: few
V gene: TRBV6-1
J gene: TRBJ2-6
CDR3 DNA: TGTGCCAGCAGCTCAATAGGAAAGGAACTCTCTGGGGCCAACGTCCTGACTTTC
CDR3 protein: CASSSIGKELSGANVLTF

D gene: NA
CDR3 length: 16
clone size: NA
V gene: TRBV12-3/TRBV12-4
J gene: TRBJ1-5
CDR3 DNA: TGTGCCAGCAGTTTAAGAGGGGGTGATTACAATCAGCCCCAGCATTTT
CDR3 protein: CASSLRGGDYNQPQHF

D gene: NA
CDR3 length: 15
clone size: NA
V gene: TRBV4-2
J gene: TRBJ2-5
CDR3 DNA: TGTGCCAGCAGCCAAGATCCGGCGGCACAAGAGACCCAGTACTTC
CDR3 protein: CASSQDPAAQETQYF

D gene: NA
CDR3 length: 15
clone size: few
V gene: TRBV15
J gene: TRBJ2-1
CDR3 DNA: TGTGCCACCAGCGATGACGTATTCTTGGGCGATGAGCAGTTCTTC
CDR3 protein: CATSDDVFLGDEQFF

D gene: NA
CDR3 length: 16
clone size: NA
V gene: TRBV27
J gene: TRBJ2-7
CDR3 DNA: TGTGCCAGCAGGGGCCGGAGGACGGCCACCTCCTACGAGCAGTACTTC
CDR3 protein: CASRGRRTATSYEQYF

D gene: NA
CDR3 length: 16
clone size: few
V gene: TRBV7-9
J gene: TRBJ2-7
CDR3 DNA: TGTGCCAGCAGCTTAGAACTGGGGCCGAGCTCCTACGAGCAGTACTTC
CDR3 protein: CASSLELGPSSYEQYF

D gene: NA
CDR3 length: 14
clone size: NA
V gene: TRBV5-6
J gene: TRBJ2-1
CDR3 DNA: TGTGCCAGCAGCTTACCCCTCGGATCCAATGAGCAGTTCTTC
CDR3 protein: CASSLPLGSNEQFF

D gene: NA
CDR3 length: 12
clone size: NA
V gene: TRBV7-2
J gene: TRBJ2-5
CDR3 DNA: TGTGCCAGCAGCTTACATTTACAGGAGCAGTACTTC
CDR3 protein: CASSLHLQEQYF

D gene: TRBD2
CDR3 length: 16
clone size: many
V gene: TRBV27
J gene: TRBJ2-5
CDR3 DNA: TGTGCCAGCAGGACTAGCGGGGGGGCCGCTATTGAGACCCAGTACTTC
CDR3 protein: CASRTSGGAAIETQYF

D gene: NA
CDR3 length: 16
clone size: few
V gene: TRBV12-3/TRBV12-4
J gene: TRBJ2-5
CDR3 DNA: TGTGCCAGCAGCTCAAGGCCAGGGGCCCGCCAAGAGACCCAGTACTTC
CDR3 protein: CASSSRPGARQETQYF

D gene: NA
CDR3 length: 16
clone size: few
V gene: TRBV4-3
J gene: TRBJ1-6
CDR3 DNA: TGCGCCAGCAGCCAAGGCCCGGGGGGTGGAGATTCACCCCTCCACTTT
CDR3 protein: CASSQGPGGGDSPLHF

D gene: TRBD2
CDR3 length: 16
clone size: once
V gene: TRBV28
J gene: TRBJ2-3
CDR3 DNA: TGTGCCACCAACCCCTGGACTAGCGCAGACACAGATACGCAGTATTTT
CDR3 protein: CATNPWTSADTDTQYF

D gene: NA
CDR3 length: 14
clone size: few
V gene: TRBV6-4
J gene: TRBJ2-5
CDR3 DNA: TGTGCCAGCTCCTCCACCGGGGGGCACGAGACCCAGTACTTC
CDR3 protein: CASSSTGGHETQYF

D gene: TRBD1
CDR3 length: 16
clone size: NA
V gene: TRBV5-1
J gene: TRBJ2-3
CDR3 DNA: TGCGCCAGCAGCCAGCAGCCGGGACAGGGCACAGATACGCAGTATTTT
CDR3 protein: CASSQQPGQGTDTQYF

D gene: NA
CDR3 length: 13
clone size: NA
V gene: TRBV20-1
J gene: TRBJ1-2
CDR3 DNA: NA
CDR3 protein: CSAHETGHYGCTF

D gene: TRBD2
CDR3 length: 18
clone size: NA
V gene: TRBV5-1
J gene: TRBJ2-7
CDR3 DNA: TGCGCCAGCAGCTTAACAACTTTAGCGGGGGGAACAACCTACGAGCAGTACTTC
CDR3 protein: CASSLTTLAGGTTYEQYF

D gene: NA
CDR3 length: 14
clone size: NA
V gene: TRBV7-2
J gene: TRBJ2-7
CDR3 DNA: TGTGCCAGCAGCCCCCCCGGGACTGTCTACGAGCAGTACTTC
CDR3 protein: CASSPPGTVYEQYF

D gene: TRBD2
CDR3 length: 19
clone size: NA
V gene: TRBV28
J gene: TRBJ2-3
CDR3 DNA: TGTGCCAGCAGTTTAGAGAGGGCTAGCGGGGGCCGGTTAACAGATACGCAGTATTTT
CDR3 protein: CASSLERASGGRLTDTQYF

D gene: NA
CDR3 length: 15
clone size: NA
V gene: TRBV4-1
J gene: TRBJ1-5
CDR3 DNA: TGCGCCAGCAGCCAAGACGAAGGGGAGAGACAGCCCCAGCATTTT
CDR3 protein: CASSQDEGERQPQHF

D gene: NA
CDR3 length: 14
clone size: NA
V gene: TRBV15
J gene: TRBJ1-6
CDR3 DNA: TGTGCCACCAGCAGACCAGGGAATAATTCACCCCTCCACTTT
CDR3 protein: CATSRPGNNSPLHF

D gene: NA
CDR3 length: 15
clone size: NA
V gene: TRBV5-1
J gene: TRBJ1-6
CDR3 DNA: TGCGCCAGCAGCTTGGCGGGCAGGTCGAATTCACCCCTCCACTTT
CDR3 protein: CASSLAGRSNSPLHF

D gene: TRBD2
CDR3 length: 14
clone size: NA
V gene: TRBV11-2
J gene: TRBJ2-7
CDR3 DNA: TGTGCCAGCACCTCGAACCCGGGGGGGCGAGAGCAGTACTTC
CDR3 protein: CASTSNPGGREQYF

D gene: NA
CDR3 length: 13
clone size: NA
V gene: TRBV5-5
J gene: TRBJ2-7
CDR3 DNA: TGTGCCAGCAGCTTTGACCCTTTCAATGAGCAGTACTTC
CDR3 protein: CASSFDPFNEQYF

D gene: NA
CDR3 length: 13
clone size: once
V gene: TRBV9
J gene: TRBJ2-5
CDR3 DNA: TGTGCCAACGGGCCTTATATCCAAGAGACCCAGTACTTC
CDR3 protein: CANGPYIQETQYF

D gene: NA
CDR3 length: 14
clone size: few
V gene: TRBV29-1
J gene: TRBJ1-4
CDR3 DNA: TGCAGCGTTGCTAGAACTAACAGAGGGGAAAAACTGTTTTTT
CDR3 protein: CSVARTNRGEKLFF

D gene: NA
CDR3 length: 14
clone size: NA
V gene: TRBV29-1
J gene: TRBJ2-4
CDR3 DNA: TGCAGCGTTGAAGAGGCCGGGAACTTCGACAAGCAGTACTTC
CDR3 protein: CSVEEAGNFDKQYF

D gene: NA
CDR3 length: 14
clone size: NA
V gene: TRBV11-3
J gene: TRBJ1-2
CDR3 DNA: TGTGCCAGCCCCTCGGGCTGGGGGCAACATGGCTACACCTTC
CDR3 protein: CASPSGWGQHGYTF

D gene: NA
CDR3 length: 12
clone size: NA
V gene: TRBV15
J gene: TRBJ2-7
CDR3 DNA: TGTGCCACCAGCAGTTCCTACACTGAGCAGTACTTC
CDR3 protein: CATSSSYTEQYF

D gene: NA
CDR3 length: 16
clone size: NA
V gene: TRBV2
J gene: TRBJ2-1
CDR3 DNA: TGTGCCAGCAGTGAACAGGGAGGGGGCTCCTACAATGAGCAGTTCTTC
CDR3 protein: CASSEQGGGSYNEQFF

D gene: TRBD2
CDR3 length: 15
clone size: few
V gene: TRBV15
J gene: TRBJ2-3
CDR3 DNA: TGTGCCACCAGCCATTCACGGCGGGGGGGCCGTGCGCAGTATTTT
CDR3 protein: CATSHSRRGGRAQYF

D gene: TRBD2
CDR3 length: 17
clone size: NA
V gene: TRBV5-1
J gene: TRBJ2-7
CDR3 DNA: TGCGCCAGCAGCCCCGGGGCTAGCGGGGTAAGCTCCTACGAGCAGTACTTC
CDR3 protein: CASSPGASGVSSYEQYF

D gene: TRBD2
CDR3 length: 13
clone size: NA
V gene: TRBV20-1
J gene: TRBJ2-3
CDR3 DNA: TGCAGTGCTGGCCTAGCGGCCACAGATACGCAGTATTTT
CDR3 protein: CSAGLAATDTQYF